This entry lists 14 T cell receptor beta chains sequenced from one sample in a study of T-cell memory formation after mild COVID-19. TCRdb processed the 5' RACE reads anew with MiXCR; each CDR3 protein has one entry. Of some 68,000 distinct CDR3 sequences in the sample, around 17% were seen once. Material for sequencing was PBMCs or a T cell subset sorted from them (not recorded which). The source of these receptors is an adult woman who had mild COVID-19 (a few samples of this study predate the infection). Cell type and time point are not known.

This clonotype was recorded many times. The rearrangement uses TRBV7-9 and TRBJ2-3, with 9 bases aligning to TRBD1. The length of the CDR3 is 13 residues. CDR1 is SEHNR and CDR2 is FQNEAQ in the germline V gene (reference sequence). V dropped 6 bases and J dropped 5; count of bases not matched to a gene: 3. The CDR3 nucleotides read TGTGCCAGCAGGACAGGGGGAGAAGATACGCAGTATTTT. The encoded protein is CASRTGGEDTQYF.

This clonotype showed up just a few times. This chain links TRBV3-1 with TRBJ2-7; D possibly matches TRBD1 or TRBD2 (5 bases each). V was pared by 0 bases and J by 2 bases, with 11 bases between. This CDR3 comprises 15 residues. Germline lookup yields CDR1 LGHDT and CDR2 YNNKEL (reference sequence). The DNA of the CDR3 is TGTGCCAGCAGCCAAGAGCTAGCAGGGACCTACGAGCAGTACTTC. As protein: CASSQELAGTYEQYF.

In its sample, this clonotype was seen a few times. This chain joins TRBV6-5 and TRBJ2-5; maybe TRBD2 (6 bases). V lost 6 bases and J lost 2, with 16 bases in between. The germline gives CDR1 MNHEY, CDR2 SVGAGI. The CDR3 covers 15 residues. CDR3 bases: TGTGCCAGCAGACTCCTGGGACTCGGGCAAGAGACCCAGTACTTC. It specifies CASRLLGLGQETQYF.

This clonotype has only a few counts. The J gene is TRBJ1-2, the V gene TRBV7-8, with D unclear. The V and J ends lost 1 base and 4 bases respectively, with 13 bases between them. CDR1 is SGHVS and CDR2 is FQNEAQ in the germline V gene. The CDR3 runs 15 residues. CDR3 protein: CASSLDSGTAYGYTF. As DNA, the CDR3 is TGTGCCAGCAGCTTAGATTCAGGCACTGCCTATGGCTACACCTTC.

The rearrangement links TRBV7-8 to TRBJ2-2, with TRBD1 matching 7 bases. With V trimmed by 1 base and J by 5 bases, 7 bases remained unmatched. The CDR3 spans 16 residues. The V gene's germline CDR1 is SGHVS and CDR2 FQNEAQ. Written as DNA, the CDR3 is TGTGCCAGCAGCTTAGGGGGACAGACTCTGACCGGGGAGCTGTTTTTT. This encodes CASSLGGQTLTGELFF.

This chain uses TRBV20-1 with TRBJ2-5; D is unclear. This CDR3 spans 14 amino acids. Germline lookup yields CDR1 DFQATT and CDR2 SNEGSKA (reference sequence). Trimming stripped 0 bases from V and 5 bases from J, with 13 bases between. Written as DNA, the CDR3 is TGCAGTGCTAGAGATCTGACCCCGCAGGAGACCCAGTACTTC. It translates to CSARDLTPQETQYF.

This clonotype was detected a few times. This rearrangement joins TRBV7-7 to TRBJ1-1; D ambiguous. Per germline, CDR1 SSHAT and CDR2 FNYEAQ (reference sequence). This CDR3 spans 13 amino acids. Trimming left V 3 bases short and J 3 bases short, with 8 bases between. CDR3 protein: CASSFGEYTEAFF. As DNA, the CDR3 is TGTGCCAGCAGCTTCGGCGAGTACACTGAAGCTTTCTTT.

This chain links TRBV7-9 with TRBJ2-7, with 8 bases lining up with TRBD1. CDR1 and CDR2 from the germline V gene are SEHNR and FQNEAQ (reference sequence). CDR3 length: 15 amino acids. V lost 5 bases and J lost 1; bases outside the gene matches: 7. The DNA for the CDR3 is TGTGCCAGCAGCCTTTCCTGGGACAGGTCCTACGAGCAGTACTTC. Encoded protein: CASSLSWDRSYEQYF.

The DNA for the CDR3 is TGTGCCAGCAGTTTGGGGCAGGACGGGACCCAGTACTTC. This codes for CASSLGQDGTQYF. The chain is built from TRBV12-3 or TRBV12-4 and TRBJ2-5; possibly TRBD1 for D (5 bases). The CDR3 extends over 13 amino acids. The V end lost 3 bases, the J end lost 7 bases, and 12 bases lay between the germline ends.

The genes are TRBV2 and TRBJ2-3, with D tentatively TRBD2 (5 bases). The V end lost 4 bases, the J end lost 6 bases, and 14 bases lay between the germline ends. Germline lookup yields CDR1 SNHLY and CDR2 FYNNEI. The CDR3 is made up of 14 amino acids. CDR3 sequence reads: CASSALGGVDTQYF. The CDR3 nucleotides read TGTGCCAGCAGTGCGCTAGGAGGCGTCGATACGCAGTATTTT.

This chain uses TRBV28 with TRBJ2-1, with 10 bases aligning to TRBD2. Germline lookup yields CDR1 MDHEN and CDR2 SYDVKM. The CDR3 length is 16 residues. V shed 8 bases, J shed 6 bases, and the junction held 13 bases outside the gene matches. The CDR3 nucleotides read TGTGCCAGCTCCGTGTCTAGCGGGAGATTGTCCAATGAGCAGTTCTTC. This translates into CASSVSSGRLSNEQFF.

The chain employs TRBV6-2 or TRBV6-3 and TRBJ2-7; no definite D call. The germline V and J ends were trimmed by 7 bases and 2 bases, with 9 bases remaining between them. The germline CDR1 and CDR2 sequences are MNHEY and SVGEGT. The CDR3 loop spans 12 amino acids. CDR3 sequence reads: CASTDTAYEQYF. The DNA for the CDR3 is TGTGCCAGCACAGACACTGCCTACGAGCAGTACTTC.

For the CDR3, the DNA is TGTGCCAGCAGTTGGTCGAGGTCCTTGGGCACAGATACGCAGTATTTT. It translates to CASSWSRSLGTDTQYF. The chain has TRBV12-3 or TRBV12-4 and TRBJ2-3, with D unresolved. CDR3 length: 16 amino acids. Trimming cost V 4 bases and J 1 base, with 15 bases left between them.

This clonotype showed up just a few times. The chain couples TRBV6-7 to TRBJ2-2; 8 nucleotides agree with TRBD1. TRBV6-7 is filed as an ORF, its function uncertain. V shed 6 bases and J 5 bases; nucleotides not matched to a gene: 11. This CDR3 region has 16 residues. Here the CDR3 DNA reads TGTGCCAGCAGAGGGTATGACAGGGGACAAACCGGGGAGCTGTTTTTT. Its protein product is CASRGYDRGQTGELFF.